This T cell receptor beta chain was captured by sequencing in a study of T cells in Graves' hyperthyroidism and ophthalmopathy. Study-wide findings and caveats: Blood also carried most thyroid clonotypes expanded above 0.001.

Exclusion criteria comprised uncontrolled infection, other autoimmune disease, pregnancy or lactation. Each diagnosis drew on symptoms, thyroxine, TRAb, thyroid ultrasound and orbital computed tomography findings. Amplified regions were TCR beta CDR3 sequences from RNA transcripts. First-round RT-PCR targeting the TCR CDR3 was performed with the HTBI primer set. TCRdb re-derived calls from the multiplex PCR reads in MiXCR, one entry per CDR3 protein. The sample lists a few hundred thousand distinct CDR3 sequences; roughly 15% were seen once. This clonotype showed up many times. Antigen specificity is unknown. With 4 bases removed from V and 1 base from J, the gap between germline ends came to 14 bases. There are 16 residues in the CDR3. Germline V gene data show CDR1 as SGHRS and CDR2 as YFSETQ.

This clonotype was obtained from a woman aged 25 to 39 with Graves' ophthalmopathy. This chain uses TRBV5-1 with TRBJ2-2; D tentatively reads TRBD1 or TRBD2 (5 bases each). Material for sequencing was blood. The CDR3 region is CASSLSGTVNTGELFF. The CDR3 DNA follows: TGCGCCAGCAGCCTCTCCGGGACGGTGAACACCGGGGAGCTGTTTTTT.